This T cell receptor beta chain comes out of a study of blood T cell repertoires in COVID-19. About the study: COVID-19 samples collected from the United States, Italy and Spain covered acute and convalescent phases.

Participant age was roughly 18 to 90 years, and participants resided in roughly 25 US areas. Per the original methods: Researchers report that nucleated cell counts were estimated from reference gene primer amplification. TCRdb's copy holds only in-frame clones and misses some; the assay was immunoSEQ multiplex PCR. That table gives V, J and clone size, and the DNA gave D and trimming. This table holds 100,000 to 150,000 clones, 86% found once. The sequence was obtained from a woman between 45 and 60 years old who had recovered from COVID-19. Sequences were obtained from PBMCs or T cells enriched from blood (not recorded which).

The CDR3 bases are TGTGCCAGTACCAATTCGGACAGGGGTGGGTATGGCTACACCTTC. As protein: CASTNSDRGGYGYTF. The chain employs TRBV19 and TRBJ1-2; 9 nucleotides line up with TRBD1. J gave up 5 bases and V 7 bases, and 11 bases lay outside the gene matches. CDR3 length: 15 amino acids. The germline V gene has CDR1 LNHDA and CDR2 SQIVND (reference sequence). Full variable domain (rest looked up from reference TRBV19 and TRBJ1-2): DGGITQSPKYLFRKEGQNVTLSCEQNLNHDAMYWYRQDPGQGLRLIYYSQIVNDFQKGDIAEGYSVSREKKESFPLTVTSAQKNPTAFYLCASTNSDRGGYGYTFGSGTRLTVV.